The rows below give T cell receptor beta chains drawn from one sample of a study of blood T cell repertoires in COVID-19. Generated by immunoSEQ multiplex PCR, the TCRdb table keeps only in-frame clones and is missing some. In the table there are just under 20,000 clones, 93% of which are singletons. The sequencing sample was made of peripheral blood. Source of these receptors: a woman between 50 and 59 years old with active COVID-19. Both conserved end residues are part of each CDR3. The D gene is left open where the match is weak. For some rows the clone size is stated as once, few or many, or as a class when expanded; others skip it.

CDR3nt: TGTGCCAGCAGTTTACGGCAGGGGACCGACGAGCAGTACTTC
CDR3aa: CASSLRQGTDEQYF
v_gene: TRBV28
d_gene: NA
abundance: NA
j_gene: TRBJ2-7

CDR3nt: TGTGCCAGCAGCAAACCCCGGGCAGGGGCGTATTCGGCAGATACGCAGTATTTT
CDR3aa: CASSKPRAGAYSADTQYF
v_gene: TRBV5-6
d_gene: NA
abundance: NA
j_gene: TRBJ2-3

CDR3nt: TGTGCCAGCAGTTACGTACCTAGCGGGAGTAATAGCGAGCAGTACTTC
CDR3aa: CASSYVPSGSNSEQYF
v_gene: TRBV6-5
d_gene: TRBD2
abundance: once
j_gene: TRBJ2-7

CDR3nt: TGTGCCAGCAGGGTGGGACAGTACTACGAGCAGTACTTC
CDR3aa: CASRVGQYYEQYF
v_gene: TRBV6-5
d_gene: TRBD1
abundance: NA
j_gene: TRBJ2-7

CDR3nt: TGCGCCAGCAGCCCGGGACTAGCGTCCTTTAGCACAGATACGCAGTATTTT
CDR3aa: CASSPGLASFSTDTQYF
v_gene: TRBV5-1
d_gene: TRBD2
abundance: NA
j_gene: TRBJ2-3

CDR3nt: TGTGCCAGCAGTGAATGGGGCGGGAACCTACACAATGAGCAGTTCTTC
CDR3aa: CASSEWGGNLHNEQFF
v_gene: TRBV25-1
d_gene: NA
abundance: NA
j_gene: TRBJ2-1

CDR3nt: TGTGCCAGCAGCTTAGGGGCCGAGCAGTACTTC
CDR3aa: CASSLGAEQYF
v_gene: TRBV5-6
d_gene: NA
abundance: NA
j_gene: TRBJ2-7

CDR3nt: TGTGCCAGTCTCAATCAGGGGGCAGTTTTCTCGGCCGAAGCTTTCTTT
CDR3aa: CASLNQGAVFSAEAFF
v_gene: TRBV19
d_gene: TRBD1
abundance: NA
j_gene: TRBJ1-1

CDR3nt: TGTGCCAGCAGCACGGGACTAGCGGGAGGATACGAGCAGTACTTC
CDR3aa: CASSTGLAGGYEQYF
v_gene: TRBV9
d_gene: TRBD2
abundance: NA
j_gene: TRBJ2-7

CDR3nt: TGTGCCAGCAGTGATCTACAGGGTAGAGGAAGAAACACCATATATTTT
CDR3aa: CASSDLQGRGRNTIYF
v_gene: TRBV25-1
d_gene: NA
abundance: NA
j_gene: TRBJ1-3

CDR3nt: TGTGCCAGCAGTGAAGGGACTAGCGGAGGGGGGTACGAGCAGTACTTC
CDR3aa: CASSEGTSGGGYEQYF
v_gene: TRBV6-1
d_gene: TRBD2
abundance: once
j_gene: TRBJ2-7

CDR3nt: TGTGCCAGCAGCTTAAATAATGCAGATACGCAGTATTTT
CDR3aa: CASSLNNADTQYF
v_gene: TRBV7-3
d_gene: NA
abundance: NA
j_gene: TRBJ2-3

CDR3nt: TGTGCCAGTAGCCTGGGGGACTTCCTTAGCACTGAAGCTTTCTTT
CDR3aa: CASSLGDFLSTEAFF
v_gene: TRBV19
d_gene: NA
abundance: NA
j_gene: TRBJ1-1

CDR3nt: TGTGCCACTAAATCGGAGAGCTCCTACGAGCAGTACTTC
CDR3aa: CATKSESSYEQYF
v_gene: TRBV6-6
d_gene: NA
abundance: NA
j_gene: TRBJ2-7

CDR3nt: TGTGCCAGCAGCCAAGGGACGGGGGTCGGGGAGCTGTTTTTT
CDR3aa: CASSQGTGVGELFF
v_gene: TRBV14
d_gene: NA
abundance: NA
j_gene: TRBJ2-2

CDR3nt: TGTGCCTGGAGTGTTGGAGGGGCAGATCACGAGCAGTACTTC
CDR3aa: CAWSVGGADHEQYF
v_gene: TRBV30
d_gene: NA
abundance: few
j_gene: TRBJ2-7

CDR3nt: TGCGCCAGCAGCTTGACAGGGACAAACACTGAAGCTTTCTTT
CDR3aa: CASSLTGTNTEAFF
v_gene: TRBV5-1
d_gene: NA
abundance: NA
j_gene: TRBJ1-1

CDR3nt: TGTGCCAGCAGAGATGACAGGGTCAATGAAAAACTGTTTTTT
CDR3aa: CASRDDRVNEKLFF
v_gene: TRBV2
d_gene: TRBD1
abundance: NA
j_gene: TRBJ1-4

CDR3nt: TGCGCCAGCAGCCACCCACAGGGGGCGAACACTGAAGCTTTCTTT
CDR3aa: CASSHPQGANTEAFF
v_gene: TRBV5-1
d_gene: TRBD1
abundance: NA
j_gene: TRBJ1-1

CDR3nt: TGTGCCAGCAGTCCGGTTGAGAACTATGGCTACACCTTC
CDR3aa: CASSPVENYGYTF
v_gene: TRBV27
d_gene: NA
abundance: NA
j_gene: TRBJ1-2

CDR3nt: TGTGCCAGCAGTGACGGAAAGGGGAGGGGGGAGACCCAGTACTTC
CDR3aa: CASSDGKGRGETQYF
v_gene: TRBV6-6
d_gene: NA
abundance: NA
j_gene: TRBJ2-5

CDR3nt: TGTGCCAGCAGCTTAAGCAGGGGGGACTATGGCTACACCTTC
CDR3aa: CASSLSRGDYGYTF
v_gene: TRBV7-9
d_gene: TRBD1
abundance: NA
j_gene: TRBJ1-2

CDR3nt: TGTGCCAGCCGGGGGGGAACCCCCACTGAAGCTTTCTTT
CDR3aa: CASRGGTPTEAFF
v_gene: TRBV7-2
d_gene: NA
abundance: NA
j_gene: TRBJ1-1

CDR3nt: TGTGCCAGCAGTTCAAGCGTGAATGAGCAGTTCTTC
CDR3aa: CASSSSVNEQFF
v_gene: TRBV2
d_gene: NA
abundance: NA
j_gene: TRBJ2-1

CDR3nt: TGTGCCAGCAGTTTACTCAGGGGCCATGAGCAGTTCTTC
CDR3aa: CASSLLRGHEQFF
v_gene: TRBV27
d_gene: NA
abundance: NA
j_gene: TRBJ2-1

CDR3nt: TGTGCCAGCAGTTATGCGGAGCGGGGTGAAGCTTTCTTT
CDR3aa: CASSYAERGEAFF
v_gene: TRBV6-6
d_gene: NA
abundance: NA
j_gene: TRBJ1-1

CDR3nt: TGTGCCAGCAGTCTTGACAGGGGGGGAACCGGGGAGCTGTTTTTT
CDR3aa: CASSLDRGGTGELFF
v_gene: TRBV2
d_gene: TRBD1
abundance: NA
j_gene: TRBJ2-2

CDR3nt: TGTGCCAGTCATTTAGCGGGAAGAACAGATACGCAGTATTTT
CDR3aa: CASHLAGRTDTQYF
v_gene: TRBV19
d_gene: TRBD2
abundance: NA
j_gene: TRBJ2-3

CDR3nt: TGTGCCAGCACCTTGGACCCGCCCTGGGAGATCAATGAGCAGTTCTTC
CDR3aa: CASTLDPPWEINEQFF
v_gene: TRBV5-4
d_gene: NA
abundance: NA
j_gene: TRBJ2-1

CDR3nt: TGCGCCAGCAGCCAAGATCTAACGAGCGGGAGGCGGTACGAGCAGTACTTC
CDR3aa: CASSQDLTSGRRYEQYF
v_gene: TRBV4-1
d_gene: TRBD2
abundance: NA
j_gene: TRBJ2-7

CDR3nt: TGTGCCAGCAGTTACTGGCAGTCTGGTGGCTACACCTTC
CDR3aa: CASSYWQSGGYTF
v_gene: TRBV6-6
d_gene: NA
abundance: NA
j_gene: TRBJ1-2

CDR3nt: TGCAGTGCTCTAGCAGAGGAGACCCAGTACTTC
CDR3aa: CSALAEETQYF
v_gene: TRBV20-1
d_gene: NA
abundance: NA
j_gene: TRBJ2-5

CDR3nt: TGTGCCAGCAGCTTGGTAGGGACAGGGTACATATATGGCTACACCTTC
CDR3aa: CASSLVGTGYIYGYTF
v_gene: TRBV5-4
d_gene: TRBD1
abundance: NA
j_gene: TRBJ1-2

CDR3nt: TGTGCCAGCAGGGCACCTGCCCTCTACGAGCAGTACTTC
CDR3aa: CASRAPALYEQYF
v_gene: TRBV6-5
d_gene: NA
abundance: NA
j_gene: TRBJ2-7

CDR3nt: TGTGCCAGCAGCTCCCTGTTGCGTCTCTCCTACAATGAGCAGTTCTTC
CDR3aa: CASSSLLRLSYNEQFF
v_gene: TRBV11-2
d_gene: NA
abundance: NA
j_gene: TRBJ2-1

CDR3nt: TGTGCCAGCAGGAACCGGGACAGCTCCACAGATACGCAGTATTTT
CDR3aa: CASRNRDSSTDTQYF
v_gene: TRBV2
d_gene: TRBD1
abundance: NA
j_gene: TRBJ2-3

CDR3nt: TGTGCCAGCAGCTCGGGACAGGGGGCTGGAAACACCATATATTTT
CDR3aa: CASSSGQGAGNTIYF
v_gene: TRBV5-6
d_gene: TRBD1
abundance: NA
j_gene: TRBJ1-3

CDR3nt: TGTGCCAGCAGTATAGCCTCTGGAAACACCATATATTTT
CDR3aa: CASSIASGNTIYF
v_gene: TRBV27
d_gene: NA
abundance: NA
j_gene: TRBJ1-3

CDR3nt: TGTGCCAGCAGCTCCTGGGGGGTTAGAGAGACCCAGTACTTC
CDR3aa: CASSSWGVRETQYF
v_gene: TRBV7-9
d_gene: NA
abundance: NA
j_gene: TRBJ2-5

CDR3nt: TGCGCCAGCAGCTACCGTTGGGCTAGCGGGCCTAGCACAGATACGCAGTATTTT
CDR3aa: CASSYRWASGPSTDTQYF
v_gene: TRBV5-1
d_gene: TRBD2
abundance: NA
j_gene: TRBJ2-3

CDR3nt: TGTGCCAGCAGGCTGATTGGAGGGTCCTACGAGCAGTACTTC
CDR3aa: CASRLIGGSYEQYF
v_gene: TRBV5-6
d_gene: NA
abundance: NA
j_gene: TRBJ2-7

CDR3nt: TGCGCCAGCAGCCAGCCGACTCGCACAGATACGCAGTATTTT
CDR3aa: CASSQPTRTDTQYF
v_gene: TRBV4-1
d_gene: NA
abundance: NA
j_gene: TRBJ2-3

CDR3nt: TGCAGTGCGCCACCACCAGGGATTTCTTTCTTT
CDR3aa: CSAPPPGISFF
v_gene: TRBV20-1
d_gene: NA
abundance: NA
j_gene: TRBJ1-1

CDR3nt: TGTGCCAGCAGCCCACGGCTAGCGGGAGCCTCATACGAGCAGTACTTC
CDR3aa: CASSPRLAGASYEQYF
v_gene: TRBV5-5
d_gene: TRBD2
abundance: few
j_gene: TRBJ2-7

CDR3nt: TGTGCCAGCAGTTCTACAGGGGGCACTGAAGCTTTCTTT
CDR3aa: CASSSTGGTEAFF
v_gene: TRBV12-3/TRBV12-4
d_gene: TRBD1
abundance: NA
j_gene: TRBJ1-1

CDR3nt: TGCGCCAGCAGCCGAGGGAGAGGCTACACCTTC
CDR3aa: CASSRGRGYTF
v_gene: TRBV4-1
d_gene: NA
abundance: NA
j_gene: TRBJ1-2

CDR3nt: TGCGCCAGCAGCTCGGGAGTTAACACCGGGGAGCTGTTTTTT
CDR3aa: CASSSGVNTGELFF
v_gene: TRBV5-1
d_gene: NA
abundance: NA
j_gene: TRBJ2-2

CDR3nt: TGTGCCAGCAGTGACAGCAGGGGGTATTCACCCCTCCACTTT
CDR3aa: CASSDSRGYSPLHF
v_gene: TRBV2
d_gene: TRBD1
abundance: NA
j_gene: TRBJ1-6

CDR3nt: TGTGCCAGCAGCCCCTCAGGTTACGAGCAGTACTTC
CDR3aa: CASSPSGYEQYF
v_gene: TRBV11-2
d_gene: NA
abundance: NA
j_gene: TRBJ2-7

CDR3nt: TGTGCCAGCAGCTTGAGGGACAGGGGGTTCTTC
CDR3aa: CASSLRDRGFF
v_gene: TRBV7-9
d_gene: TRBD1
abundance: NA
j_gene: TRBJ2-1

CDR3nt: TGTGCCAGCTCCGTCCGTCTCGGGTATGGCTACACCTTC
CDR3aa: CASSVRLGYGYTF
v_gene: TRBV19
d_gene: NA
abundance: NA
j_gene: TRBJ1-2

CDR3nt: TGTGCCAGCCGGGACTTAAATTTACCCCGGGAGTTC
CDR3aa: CASRDLNLPREF
v_gene: TRBV28
d_gene: NA
abundance: NA
j_gene: TRBJ2-7

CDR3nt: TGTGCCAGCAGCAGCGGGACCCGAGATCAGCCCCAGCATTTT
CDR3aa: CASSSGTRDQPQHF
v_gene: TRBV7-2
d_gene: NA
abundance: NA
j_gene: TRBJ1-5

CDR3nt: TGTGCCAGCAGCGGTCCGGGACAGGGTAAAGAGACCCAGTACTTC
CDR3aa: CASSGPGQGKETQYF
v_gene: TRBV5-4
d_gene: TRBD1
abundance: NA
j_gene: TRBJ2-5

CDR3nt: TGCGCCAGCAGCTTAGTCGGGACAGACTACAATGAGCAGTTCTTC
CDR3aa: CASSLVGTDYNEQFF
v_gene: TRBV5-1
d_gene: TRBD1
abundance: NA
j_gene: TRBJ2-1

CDR3nt: TGTGCCAGCAGCTCAGACTTGGGCACAGATACGCAGTATTTT
CDR3aa: CASSSDLGTDTQYF
v_gene: TRBV5-4
d_gene: NA
abundance: NA
j_gene: TRBJ2-3